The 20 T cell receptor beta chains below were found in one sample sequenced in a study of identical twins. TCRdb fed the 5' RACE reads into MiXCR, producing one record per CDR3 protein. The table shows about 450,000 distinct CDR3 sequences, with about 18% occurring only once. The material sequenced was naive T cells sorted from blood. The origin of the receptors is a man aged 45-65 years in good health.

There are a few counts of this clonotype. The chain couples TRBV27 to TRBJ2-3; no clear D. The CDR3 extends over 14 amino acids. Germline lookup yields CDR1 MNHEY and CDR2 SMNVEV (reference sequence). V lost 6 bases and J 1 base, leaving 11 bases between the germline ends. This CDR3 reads CASSRMGGTDTQYF. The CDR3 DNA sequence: TGTGCCAGCAGCCGAATGGGCGGCACAGATACGCAGTATTTT.

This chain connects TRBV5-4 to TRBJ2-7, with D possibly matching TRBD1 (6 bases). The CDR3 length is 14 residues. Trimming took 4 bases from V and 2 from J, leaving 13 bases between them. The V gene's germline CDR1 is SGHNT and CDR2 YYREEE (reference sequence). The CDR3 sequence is CASSTGQRTYEQYF. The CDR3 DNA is TGTGCCAGCAGCACCGGACAGAGGACCTACGAGCAGTACTTC.

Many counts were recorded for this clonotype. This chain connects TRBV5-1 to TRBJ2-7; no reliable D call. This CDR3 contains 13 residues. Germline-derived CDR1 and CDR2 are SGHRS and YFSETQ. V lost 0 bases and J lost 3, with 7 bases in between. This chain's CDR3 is CASSLAPDYEQYF. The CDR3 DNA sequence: TGCGCCAGCAGCTTGGCTCCGGACTACGAGCAGTACTTC.

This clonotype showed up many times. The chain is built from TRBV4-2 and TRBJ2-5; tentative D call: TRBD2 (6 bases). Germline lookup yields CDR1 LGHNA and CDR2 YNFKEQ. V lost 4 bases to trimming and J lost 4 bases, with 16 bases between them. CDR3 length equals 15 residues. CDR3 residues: CASSPSPTRPETQYF. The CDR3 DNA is TGTGCCAGCAGCCCATCCCCGACTAGGCCAGAGACCCAGTACTTC.

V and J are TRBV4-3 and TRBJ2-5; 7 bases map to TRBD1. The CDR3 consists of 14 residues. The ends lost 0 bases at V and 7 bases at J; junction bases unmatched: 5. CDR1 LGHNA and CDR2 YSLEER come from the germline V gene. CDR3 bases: TGCGCCAGCAGCCAAGAAGGGGGCCGGGGGACCCAGTACTTC. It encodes CASSQEGGRGTQYF.

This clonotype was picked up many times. This CDR3 is CASNPGEGGEAFF. CDR3 coding DNA: TGTGCCAGCAACCCAGGGGAAGGGGGTGAAGCTTTCTTT. The chain recombines TRBV28 with TRBJ1-1; tentative D call: TRBD1 (6 bases). This CDR3 spans 13 amino acids. Germline V CDR1 and CDR2: MDHEN, SYDVKM. With 7 bases removed from V and 7 bases from J, the gap between germline ends came to 16 bases. Based on the CDR3 plus reference TRBV28 and TRBJ1-1, the full variable domain is DVKVTQSSRYLVKRTGEKVFLECVQDMDHENMFWYRQDPGLGLRLIYFSYDVKMKEKGDIPEGYSVSREKKERFSLILESASTNQTSMYLCASNPGEGGEAFFGQGTRLTVV.

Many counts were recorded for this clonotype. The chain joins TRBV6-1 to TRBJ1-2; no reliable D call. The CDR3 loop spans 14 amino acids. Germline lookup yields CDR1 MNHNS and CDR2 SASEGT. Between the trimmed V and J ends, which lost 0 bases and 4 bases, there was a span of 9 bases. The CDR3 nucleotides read TGTGCCAGCAGTGAAGCAGGCCCCTCCTATGGCTACACCTTC. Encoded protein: CASSEAGPSYGYTF.

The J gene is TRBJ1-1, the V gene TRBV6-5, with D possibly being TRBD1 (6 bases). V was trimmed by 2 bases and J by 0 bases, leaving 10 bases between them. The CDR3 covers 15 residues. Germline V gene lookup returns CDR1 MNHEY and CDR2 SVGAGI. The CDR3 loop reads CASSYTGTMNTEAFF. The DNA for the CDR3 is TGTGCCAGCAGTTACACCGGGACAATGAACACTGAAGCTTTCTTT.

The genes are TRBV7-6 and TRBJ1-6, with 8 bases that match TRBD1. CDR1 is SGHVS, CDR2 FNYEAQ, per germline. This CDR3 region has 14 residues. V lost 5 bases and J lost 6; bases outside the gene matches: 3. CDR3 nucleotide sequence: TGTGCCAGCAGCCAAACAGGGGGTAATTCACCCCTCCACTTT. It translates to CASSQTGGNSPLHF.

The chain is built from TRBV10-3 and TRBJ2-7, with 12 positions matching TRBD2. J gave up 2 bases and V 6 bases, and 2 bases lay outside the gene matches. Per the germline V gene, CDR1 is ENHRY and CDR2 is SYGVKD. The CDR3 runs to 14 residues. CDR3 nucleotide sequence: TGTGCCATCAGACTAGCGGGGGGTGCCTACGAGCAGTACTTC. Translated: CAIRLAGGAYEQYF.

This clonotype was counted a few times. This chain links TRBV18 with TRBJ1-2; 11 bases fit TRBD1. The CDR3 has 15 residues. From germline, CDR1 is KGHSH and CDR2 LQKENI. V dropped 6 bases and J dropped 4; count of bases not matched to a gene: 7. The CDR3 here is CASSHGDRGFYGYTF. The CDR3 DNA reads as TGTGCCAGCTCCCACGGGGACAGGGGGTTCTATGGCTACACCTTC.

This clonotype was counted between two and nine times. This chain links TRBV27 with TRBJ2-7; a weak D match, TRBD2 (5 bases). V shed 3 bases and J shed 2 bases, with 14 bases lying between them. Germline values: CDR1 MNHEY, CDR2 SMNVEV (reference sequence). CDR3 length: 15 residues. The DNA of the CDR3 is TGTGCCAGCAGTTTCCGCGGGTTCCCCACCTACGAGCAGTACTTC. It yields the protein CASSFRGFPTYEQYF.

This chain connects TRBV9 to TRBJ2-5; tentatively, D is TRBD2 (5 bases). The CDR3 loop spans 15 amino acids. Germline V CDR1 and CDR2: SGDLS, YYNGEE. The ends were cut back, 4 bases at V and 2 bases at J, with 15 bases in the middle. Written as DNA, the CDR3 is TGTGCCAGCAGCCTGTTAGGACGGGGACAAGAGACCCAGTACTTC. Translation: CASSLLGRGQETQYF. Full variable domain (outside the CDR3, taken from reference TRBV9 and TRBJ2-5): DSGVTQTPKHLITATGQRVTLRCSPRSGDLSVYWYQQSLDQGLQFLIQYYNGEERAKGNILERFSAQQFPDLHSELNLSSLELGDSALYFCASSLLGRGQETQYFGPGTRLLVL.

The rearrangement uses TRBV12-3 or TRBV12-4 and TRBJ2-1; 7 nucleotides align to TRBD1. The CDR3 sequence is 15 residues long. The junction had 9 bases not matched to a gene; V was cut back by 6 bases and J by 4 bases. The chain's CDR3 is CASRIAGGTYNEQFF. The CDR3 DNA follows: TGTGCCAGCAGAATAGCAGGGGGTACTTACAATGAGCAGTTCTTC.

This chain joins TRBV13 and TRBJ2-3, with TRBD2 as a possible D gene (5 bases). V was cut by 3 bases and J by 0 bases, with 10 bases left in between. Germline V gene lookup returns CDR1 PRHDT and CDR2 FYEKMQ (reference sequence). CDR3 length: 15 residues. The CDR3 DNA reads TGTGCCAGCAGCTTCGAGGGAGCTAGCACAGATACGCAGTATTTT. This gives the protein CASSFEGASTDTQYF.

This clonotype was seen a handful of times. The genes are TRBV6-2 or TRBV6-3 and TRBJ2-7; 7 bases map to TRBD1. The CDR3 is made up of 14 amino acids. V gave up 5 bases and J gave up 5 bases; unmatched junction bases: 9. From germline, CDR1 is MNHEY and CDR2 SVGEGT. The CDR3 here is CASSTGTAFDEQYF. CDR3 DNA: TGTGCCAGCAGTACCGGGACAGCTTTTGACGAGCAGTACTTC.

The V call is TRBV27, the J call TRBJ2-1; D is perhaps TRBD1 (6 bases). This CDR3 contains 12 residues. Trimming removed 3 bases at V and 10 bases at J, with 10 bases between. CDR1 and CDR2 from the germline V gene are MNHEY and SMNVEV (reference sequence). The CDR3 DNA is TGTGCCAGCAGTTTTGGGGGCAGGGAGCAGTTCTTC. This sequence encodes CASSFGGREQFF.

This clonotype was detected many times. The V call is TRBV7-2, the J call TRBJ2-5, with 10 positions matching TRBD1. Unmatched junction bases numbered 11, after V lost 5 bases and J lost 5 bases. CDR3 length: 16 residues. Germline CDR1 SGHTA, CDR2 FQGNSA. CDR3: CASSVTGTGVRETQYF. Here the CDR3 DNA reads TGTGCCAGCAGCGTAACCGGGACAGGGGTTAGGGAGACCCAGTACTTC.

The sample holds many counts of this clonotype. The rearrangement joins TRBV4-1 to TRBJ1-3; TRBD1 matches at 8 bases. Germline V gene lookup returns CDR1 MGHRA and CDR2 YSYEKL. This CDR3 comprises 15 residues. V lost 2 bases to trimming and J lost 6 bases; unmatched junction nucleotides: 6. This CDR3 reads CASSQSWTGKNTIYF. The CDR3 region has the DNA TGCGCCAGCAGCCAATCTTGGACAGGGAAAAACACCATATATTTT.

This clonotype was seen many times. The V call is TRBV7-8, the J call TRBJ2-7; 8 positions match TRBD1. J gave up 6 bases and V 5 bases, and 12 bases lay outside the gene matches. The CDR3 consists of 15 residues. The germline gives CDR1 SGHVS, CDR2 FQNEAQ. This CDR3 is CASSLGTGYLFEQYF. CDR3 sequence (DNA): TGTGCCAGCAGCCTGGGGACAGGTTATTTGTTCGAGCAGTACTTC.